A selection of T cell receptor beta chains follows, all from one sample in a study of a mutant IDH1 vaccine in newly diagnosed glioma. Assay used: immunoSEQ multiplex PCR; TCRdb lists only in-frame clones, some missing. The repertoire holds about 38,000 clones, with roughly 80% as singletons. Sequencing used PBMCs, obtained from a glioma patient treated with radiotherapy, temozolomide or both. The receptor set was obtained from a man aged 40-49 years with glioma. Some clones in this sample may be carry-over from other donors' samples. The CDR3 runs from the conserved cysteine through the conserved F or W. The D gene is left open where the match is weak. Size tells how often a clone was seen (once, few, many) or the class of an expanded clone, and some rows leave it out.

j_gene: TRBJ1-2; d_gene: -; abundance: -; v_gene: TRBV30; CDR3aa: CAWSVDWGVDYGYTF; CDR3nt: TGTGCCTGGAGTGTAGACTGGGGTGTAGACTATGGCTACACCTTC
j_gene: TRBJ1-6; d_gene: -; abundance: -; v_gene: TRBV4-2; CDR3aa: CASSQDPVTSSYNSPLHF; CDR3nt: TGTGCCAGCAGCCAAGATCCGGTGACGAGCTCCTATAATTCACCCCTCCACTTT
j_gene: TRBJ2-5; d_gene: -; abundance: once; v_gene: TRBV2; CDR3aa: CASRAEFQETQYF; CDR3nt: TGTGCCAGCAGGGCGGAATTCCAAGAGACCCAGTACTTC
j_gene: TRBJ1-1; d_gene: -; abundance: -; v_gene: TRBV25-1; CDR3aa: CASSVGTRSNTEAFF; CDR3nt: TGTGCCAGCAGTGTAGGAACCAGGTCGAACACTGAAGCTTTCTTT
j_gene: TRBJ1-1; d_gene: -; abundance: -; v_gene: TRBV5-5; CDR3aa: CASSLVLNTEAFF; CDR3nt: TGTGCCAGCAGCTTGGTCCTGAACACTGAAGCTTTCTTT
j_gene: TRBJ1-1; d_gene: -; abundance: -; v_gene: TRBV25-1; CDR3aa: CASRGLGGYTKNTEAFF; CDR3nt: TGTGCCAGTAGGGGGTTGGGGGGATACACAAAGAACACTGAAGCTTTCTTT
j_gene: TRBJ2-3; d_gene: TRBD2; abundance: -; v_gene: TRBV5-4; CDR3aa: CASSLASSGGVWGTDTQYF; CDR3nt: TGTGCCAGCAGCTTGGCCTCTAGCGGGGGGGTATGGGGCACAGATACGCAGTATTTT
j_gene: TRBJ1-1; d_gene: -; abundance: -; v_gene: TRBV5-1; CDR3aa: CASSQDPWGSTEAFF; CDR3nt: TGCGCCAGCAGCCAGGACCCCTGGGGGAGCACTGAAGCTTTCTTT
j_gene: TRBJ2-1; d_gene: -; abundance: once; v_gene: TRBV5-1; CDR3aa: CASGGLNEQFF; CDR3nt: TGCGCCAGCGGGGGCCTGAATGAGCAGTTCTTC
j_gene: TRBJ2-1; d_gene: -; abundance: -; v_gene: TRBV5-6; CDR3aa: CASSVGPAVYNEQFF; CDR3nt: TGTGCCAGCAGCGTGGGTCCGGCGGTTTACAATGAGCAGTTCTTC
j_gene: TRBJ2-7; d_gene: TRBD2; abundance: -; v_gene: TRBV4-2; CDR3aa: CASSQEERGGSEQYF; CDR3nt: TGTGCCAGCAGCCAAGAGGAGCGGGGGGGAAGCGAGCAGTACTTC
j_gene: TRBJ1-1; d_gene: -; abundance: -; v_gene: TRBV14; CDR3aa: CASSQNGGGKTEAFF; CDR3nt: TGTGCCAGCAGCCAAAACGGCGGGGGGAAAACTGAAGCTTTCTTT
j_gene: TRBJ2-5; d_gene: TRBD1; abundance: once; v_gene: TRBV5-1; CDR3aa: CASTRTGFGETQYF; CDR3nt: TGCGCCAGCACCCGGACAGGGTTCGGAGAGACCCAGTACTTC
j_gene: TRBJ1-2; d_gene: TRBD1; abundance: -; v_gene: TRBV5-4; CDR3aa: CASTRPGTVKNYGYTF; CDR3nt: TGTGCCAGCACCCGACCAGGGACAGTTAAGAACTATGGCTACACCTTC
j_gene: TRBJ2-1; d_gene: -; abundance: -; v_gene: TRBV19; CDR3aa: CASSMGSSYNEQFF; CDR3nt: TGTGCCAGTAGTATGGGGAGCTCCTACAATGAGCAGTTCTTC
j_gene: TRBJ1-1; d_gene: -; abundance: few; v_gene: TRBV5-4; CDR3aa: CASTWAGGNTEAFF; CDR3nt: TGTGCCAGCACCTGGGCAGGAGGGAACACTGAAGCTTTCTTT
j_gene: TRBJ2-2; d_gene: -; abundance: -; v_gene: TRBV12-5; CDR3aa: CASGLVGIGELFF; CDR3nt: TGTGCTAGTGGTTTGGTAGGGATCGGGGAGCTGTTTTTT
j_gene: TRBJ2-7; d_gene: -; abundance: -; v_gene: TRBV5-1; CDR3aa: CASSLVPGPTYEQYF; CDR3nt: TGCGCCAGCAGCTTGGTTCCAGGGCCGACCTACGAGCAGTACTTC
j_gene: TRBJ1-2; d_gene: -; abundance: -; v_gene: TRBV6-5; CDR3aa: CASSTHRGQNGYTF; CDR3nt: TGTGCCAGCAGTACCCACCGGGGGCAGAATGGCTACACCTTC
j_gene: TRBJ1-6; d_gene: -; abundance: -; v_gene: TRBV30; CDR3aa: CAWSVLGLNSPLHF; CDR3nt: TGTGCCTGGAGTGTACTCGGGCTAAATTCACCCCTCCACTTT
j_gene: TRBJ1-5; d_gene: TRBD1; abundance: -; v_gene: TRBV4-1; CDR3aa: CASSQPGGRGNQPQHF; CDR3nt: TGCGCCAGCAGCCAGCCAGGGGGTCGGGGCAATCAGCCCCAGCATTTT
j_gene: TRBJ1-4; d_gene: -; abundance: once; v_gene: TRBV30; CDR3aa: CAWSANEKLFF; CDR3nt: TGTGCCTGGAGTGCAAATGAAAAACTGTTTTTT
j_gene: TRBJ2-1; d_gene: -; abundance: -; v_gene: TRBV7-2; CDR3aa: CASSLAGAGYNEQFF; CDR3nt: TGTGCCAGCAGCTTAGCAGGGGCAGGGTACAATGAGCAGTTCTTC
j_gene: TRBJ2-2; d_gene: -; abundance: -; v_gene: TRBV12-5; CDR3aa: CASEKELGTGELFF; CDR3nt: TGTGCTAGTGAGAAGGAATTAGGCACCGGGGAGCTGTTTTTT
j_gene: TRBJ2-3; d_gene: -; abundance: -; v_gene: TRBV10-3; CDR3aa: CAISPNVPPGDTQYF; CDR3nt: TGTGCCATCAGTCCTAATGTTCCCCCGGGGGATACGCAGTATTTT
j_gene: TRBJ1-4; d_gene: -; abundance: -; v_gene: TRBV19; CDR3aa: CASSIGRDGFEKLFF; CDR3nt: TGTGCCAGTAGTATAGGTCGGGACGGATTTGAAAAACTGTTTTTT
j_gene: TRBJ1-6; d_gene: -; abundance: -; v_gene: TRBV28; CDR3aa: CASSSGLYSPLHF; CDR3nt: TGTGCCAGCAGTTCAGGGCTCTATTCACCCCTCCACTTT
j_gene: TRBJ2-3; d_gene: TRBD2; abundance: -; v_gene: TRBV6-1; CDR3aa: CASSELAGDTDTQYF; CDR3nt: TGTGCCAGCAGTGAACTAGCGGGGGACACAGATACGCAGTATTTT
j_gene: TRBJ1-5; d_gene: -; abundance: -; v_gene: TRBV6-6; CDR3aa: CASSSGPNSNQPQHF; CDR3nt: TGTGCCAGCAGTTCAGGACCTAACAGCAATCAGCCCCAGCATTTT
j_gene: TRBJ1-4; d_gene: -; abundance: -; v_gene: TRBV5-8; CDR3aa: CASSFVRQTNFLTNEKLFF; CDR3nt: TGTGCCAGCAGCTTCGTGAGACAGACCAATTTCCTAACTAATGAAAAACTGTTTTTT
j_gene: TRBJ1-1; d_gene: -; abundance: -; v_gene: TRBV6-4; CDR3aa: CASSEVGDGTTEAFF; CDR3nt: TGTGCCAGCAGTGAGGTAGGGGATGGGACCACTGAAGCTTTCTTT
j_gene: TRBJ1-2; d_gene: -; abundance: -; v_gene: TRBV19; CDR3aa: CASSKRGGTELSRGYTF; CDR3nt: TGTGCCAGTAGTAAACGGGGGGGTACAGAACTATCCCGGGGCTACACCTTC
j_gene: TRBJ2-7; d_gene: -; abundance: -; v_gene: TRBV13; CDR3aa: CASSLVGTRSSYEQYF; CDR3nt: TGTGCCAGCAGCTTAGTAGGGACAAGGAGCTCCTACGAGCAGTACTTC
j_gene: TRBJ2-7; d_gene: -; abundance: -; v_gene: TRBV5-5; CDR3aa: CASSLSFAFEQYF; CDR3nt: TGTGCCAGCAGCTTGTCCTTTGCGTTCGAGCAGTACTTC
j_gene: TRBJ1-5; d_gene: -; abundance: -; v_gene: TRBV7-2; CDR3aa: CASSGNGGQPQHF; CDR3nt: TGTGCCAGCAGCGGAAACGGGGGACAGCCCCAGCATTTT
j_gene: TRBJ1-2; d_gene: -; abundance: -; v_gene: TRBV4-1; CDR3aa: CASSQRGSLYYGYTF; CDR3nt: TGCGCCAGCAGCCAGCGCGGCAGCCTATACTATGGCTACACCTTC
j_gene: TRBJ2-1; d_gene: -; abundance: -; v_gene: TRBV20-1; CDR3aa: CSAEGYNEQFF; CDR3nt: TGCAGTGCTGAGGGGTACAATGAGCAGTTCTTC
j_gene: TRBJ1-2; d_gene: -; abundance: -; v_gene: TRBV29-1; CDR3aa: CSVPATQNYGYTF; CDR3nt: TGCAGCGTTCCAGCGACCCAGAACTATGGCTACACCTTC
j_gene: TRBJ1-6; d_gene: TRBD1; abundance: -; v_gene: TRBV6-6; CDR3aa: CASSPQGANSPLHF; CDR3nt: TGTGCCAGCAGTCCCCAGGGGGCGAATTCACCCCTCCACTTT
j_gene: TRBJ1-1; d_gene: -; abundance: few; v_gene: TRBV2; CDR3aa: CASWENTEAFF; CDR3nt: TGTGCCAGCTGGGAGAACACTGAAGCTTTCTTT
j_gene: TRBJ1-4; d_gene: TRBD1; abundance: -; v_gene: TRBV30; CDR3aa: CAWSVQGGREKLFF; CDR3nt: TGTGCCTGGAGTGTACAAGGGGGCCGGGAAAAACTGTTTTTT
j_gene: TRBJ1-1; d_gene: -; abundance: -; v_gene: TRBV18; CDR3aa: CASSPVSEAFF; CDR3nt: TGTGCCAGCTCACCAGTGTCTGAAGCTTTCTTT
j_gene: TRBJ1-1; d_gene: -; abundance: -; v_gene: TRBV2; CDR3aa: CASSEETGTTEAFF; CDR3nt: TGTGCCAGCAGTGAAGAAACAGGGACGACTGAAGCTTTCTTT
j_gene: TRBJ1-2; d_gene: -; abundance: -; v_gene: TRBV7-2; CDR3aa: CASSFQGLVYGYTF; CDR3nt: TGTGCCAGCAGCTTTCAGGGCTTGGTCTATGGCTACACCTTC
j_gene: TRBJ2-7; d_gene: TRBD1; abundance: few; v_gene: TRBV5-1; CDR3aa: CASSSPDGQDFSYEQYF; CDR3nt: TGCGCCAGCAGCTCACCAGACGGACAGGACTTCTCCTACGAGCAGTACTTC
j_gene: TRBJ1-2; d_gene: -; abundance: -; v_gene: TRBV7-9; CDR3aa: CASSLDRAINYGYTF; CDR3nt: TGTGCCAGCAGCTTAGACAGGGCTATCAACTATGGCTACACCTTC
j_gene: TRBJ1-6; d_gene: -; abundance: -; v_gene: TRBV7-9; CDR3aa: CASSLGPPAKGYSPLHF; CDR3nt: TGTGCCAGCAGCCTAGGTCCCCCGGCCAAGGGATATTCACCCCTCCACTTT
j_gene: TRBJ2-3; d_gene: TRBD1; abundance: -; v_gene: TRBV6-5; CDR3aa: CASSRDRGRTDTQYF; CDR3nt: TGTGCCAGCAGCCGGGACAGGGGGCGCACAGATACGCAGTATTTT
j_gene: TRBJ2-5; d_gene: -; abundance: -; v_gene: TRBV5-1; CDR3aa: CASSLVGGPQETQYF; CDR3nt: TGCGCCAGCAGCTTGGTAGGGGGGCCTCAAGAGACCCAGTACTTC
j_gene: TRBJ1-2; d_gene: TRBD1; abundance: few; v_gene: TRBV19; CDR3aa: CASSIGQGDGYTF; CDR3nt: TGTGCCAGTAGTATCGGACAGGGAGATGGCTACACCTTC
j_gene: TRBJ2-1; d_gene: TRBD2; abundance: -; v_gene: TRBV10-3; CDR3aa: CAISQGLGGHNEQFF; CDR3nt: TGTGCCATCAGTCAGGGACTAGGCGGGCACAATGAGCAGTTCTTC
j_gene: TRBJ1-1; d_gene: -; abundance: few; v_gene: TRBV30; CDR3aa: CAWSVQRTPYGAEAFF; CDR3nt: TGTGCCTGGAGTGTACAGAGGACTCCTTATGGCGCTGAAGCTTTCTTT
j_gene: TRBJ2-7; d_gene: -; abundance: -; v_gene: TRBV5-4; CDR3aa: CASSQTGSYEQYF; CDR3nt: TGTGCCAGCAGCCAAACAGGGAGCTACGAGCAGTACTTC
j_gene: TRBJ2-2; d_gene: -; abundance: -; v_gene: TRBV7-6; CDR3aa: CATERDTYTGELFF; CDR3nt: TGTGCCACGGAACGGGACACCTACACCGGGGAGCTGTTTTTT
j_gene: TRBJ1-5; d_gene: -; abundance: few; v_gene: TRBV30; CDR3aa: CAWSVTGNQPQHF; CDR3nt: TGTGCCTGGAGTGTTACAGGGAATCAGCCCCAGCATTTT
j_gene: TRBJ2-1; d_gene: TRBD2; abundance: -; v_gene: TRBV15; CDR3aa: CATSRDPLAGTYNEQFF; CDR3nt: TGTGCCACCAGCAGAGATCCGCTAGCGGGGACCTACAATGAGCAGTTCTTC
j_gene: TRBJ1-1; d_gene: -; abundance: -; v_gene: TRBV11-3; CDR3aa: CASSLSTNTEAFF; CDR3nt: TGTGCCAGCAGCTTATCCACGAACACTGAAGCTTTCTTT
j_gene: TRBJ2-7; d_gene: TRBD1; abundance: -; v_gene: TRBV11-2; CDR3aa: CASSPGQESYEQYF; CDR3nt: TGTGCCAGCAGCCCAGGACAGGAATCCTACGAGCAGTACTTC
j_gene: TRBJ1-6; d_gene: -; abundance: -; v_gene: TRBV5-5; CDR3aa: CASSFGQDYSPLHF; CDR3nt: TGTGCCAGCAGCTTCGGTCAAGACTATTCACCCCTCCACTTT